The 16 T cell receptor beta chains below all came from one sample that was sequenced in a study of cytomegalovirus exposure and HLA in healthy donors. Vbeta (60) and Jbeta (13) primers were used in the PCR. The assay was immunoSEQ multiplex PCR, and TCRdb's table has in-frame clones only and misses some. Of 100,000 or so clones in the sample, 76% were seen once. The sequenced sample consisted of PBMCs. The receptor source for this set is a man in his forties or fifties in good health and CMV-seropositive.

The gene calls are TRBV7-8 and TRBJ2-3; TRBD1 is a possible D gene (6 bases). The CDR3 runs 15 residues. In germline, CDR1 is SGHVS, CDR2 FQNEAQ. Trimming removed 2 bases from V and 4 bases from J, with 13 bases in between. The CDR3, as DNA: TGTGCCAGCAGCTTATATTGGACAGCCTCAGATACGCAGTATTTT. As protein: CASSLYWTASDTQYF. The full variable domain, rest sourced from reference TRBV7-8 and TRBJ2-3, is GAGVSQSPRYKVAKRGQDVALRCDPISGHVSLFWYQQALGQGPEFLTYFQNEAQLDKSGLPSDRFFAERPEGSVSTLKIQRTQQEDSAVYLCASSLYWTASDTQYFGPGTRLTVL.

The V gene is TRBV6-1, the J gene TRBJ2-7, with D perhaps matching TRBD2 (6 bases). Trimming shortened V by 3 bases and J by 2 bases, and 11 bases separated the two germline ends. Germline CDR1 is MNHNS and CDR2 is SASEGT. The CDR3 covers 14 residues. This CDR3 is CASSDGRPTYEQYF. The CDR3 DNA reads as TGTGCCAGCAGTGATGGGAGGCCGACCTACGAGCAGTACTTC.

About this clone itself: Its ends do not fully match the called genes, so a read error is possible. The rearrangement links TRBV4-1 to TRBJ2-4; 8 bases match TRBD2. The CDR3 sequence is 18 residues long. In germline, CDR1 is MGHRA, CDR2 YSYEKL. The CDR3 nucleotides are TGCGCCAGTAGCCAAGATGGTGGAAATAGCGGGGCCAAAAACAGTCAGTACTTC. As protein: CASSQDGGNSGAKNSQYF.

This chain joins TRBV7-2 and TRBJ2-1; 7 nucleotides agree with TRBD1. The CDR3 extends over 14 amino acids. V was clipped by 5 bases and J by 7 bases; unmatched bases: 8. Germline assignment: CDR1 SGHTA and CDR2 FQGNSA. CDR3 DNA: TGTGCCAGCAGCCGGGGACAGCTACGAAATGAGCAGTTCTTC. Translated: CASSRGQLRNEQFF.

The table lists this clone with a few counts. The chain combines TRBV30 with TRBJ1-5, with 8 bases aligning to TRBD1. The CDR3 is made up of 19 amino acids. Germline V gene data show CDR1 as GTSNPN and CDR2 as SVGIG (reference sequence). Trimming removed 1 base from V and 0 bases from J; junction bases left unmatched: 14. CDR3 nucleotides: TGTGCCTGGAGTGAAGCAGGGGGCCACGTCCGTTATAGCAATCAGCCCCAGCATTTT. Translated, it gives CAWSEAGGHVRYSNQPQHF.

This clone was seen more than once but under ten times. The chain uses TRBV19 and TRBJ2-5, with 9 positions matching TRBD2. This CDR3 region has 16 residues. CDR1 and CDR2 from the germline V gene are LNHDA and SQIVND (reference sequence). V gave up 4 bases and J gave up 5 bases; unmatched junction bases: 11. The CDR3 region is CASSRGGRAGGETQYF. DNA of the CDR3: TGTGCCAGTAGTAGAGGCGGGAGGGCCGGAGGGGAGACCCAGTACTTC.

This chain links TRBV19 with TRBJ1-2, with D possibly TRBD1 on 5 matching bases. The germline CDR1 and CDR2 sequences are LNHDA and SQIVND (reference sequence). V was pared by 7 bases and J by 3 bases, with 18 bases between. The CDR3 contains 15 residues. The CDR3 spells CASTSFGGYDYGYTF. In nucleotides, the CDR3 is TGTGCCAGTACTAGCTTTGGGGGGTATGACTATGGCTACACCTTC.

This clone was counted a single time. The chain has TRBV5-6 and TRBJ2-6; a possible D gene is TRBD2 (6 bases). V lost 4 bases, J lost 4 bases, and 12 bases lay in between. Germline loops: CDR1 SGHDT, CDR2 YYEEEE. The CDR3 runs 15 residues. The CDR3 sequence is CASSRGRSGANVLTF. CDR3 coding DNA: TGTGCCAGCAGCCGAGGGAGGTCAGGGGCCAACGTCCTGACTTTC.

The J gene is TRBJ1-5, the V gene TRBV6-6; D is possibly TRBD1 (5 bases). The germline V gene has CDR1 MNHNY and CDR2 SVGAGI (reference sequence). The CDR3 sequence is 14 residues long. Trimming removed 2 bases from V and 3 bases from J, with 8 bases in between. CDR3 amino acids: CASSYRGDNQPQHF. CDR3 in DNA: TGTGCCAGCAGTTACAGGGGTGACAATCAGCCCCAGCATTTT.

V usage is TRBV27 and J usage is TRBJ1-5; D is ambiguous. Trimming cost V 6 bases and J 3 bases, with 12 bases left between them. Germline CDR1 and CDR2: MNHEY and SMNVEV (reference sequence). This CDR3 spans 14 amino acids. CDR3 protein: CASSLGLPNQPQHF. CDR3 DNA: TGTGCCAGCAGCCTGGGCCTCCCCAATCAGCCCCAGCATTTT.

V is TRBV29-1 and J is TRBJ2-5; 11 nucleotides line up with TRBD2. The CDR3 contains 17 residues. V shed 0 bases and J 2 bases; nucleotides not matched to a gene: 8. CDR1 SQVTM and CDR2 ANQGSEA come from the germline V gene. The CDR3 protein is CSVEESPSGGYQETQYF. The CDR3 DNA follows: TGCAGCGTTGAAGAAAGCCCTAGCGGGGGGTATCAAGAGACCCAGTACTTC.

This clone was detected once. The J gene is TRBJ1-1, the V gene TRBV11-3; no firm D call. Looked up from germline, CDR1 is SGHNT and CDR2 is YENEEA. V lost 3 bases and J lost 6, with 11 bases in between. The CDR3 is 13 amino acids. In DNA form, the CDR3 reads TGTGCCAGCAGCTTGCGTGAGGACTCTGAAGCTTTCTTT. This encodes CASSLREDSEAFF.

This rearrangement joins TRBV7-9 to TRBJ2-5; D is unclear. The CDR3 sequence is 11 residues long. Looked up from germline, CDR1 is SEHNR and CDR2 is FQNEAQ (reference sequence). With 5 bases removed from V and 8 bases from J, the gap between germline ends came to 9 bases. CDR3 DNA sequence: TGTGCCAGCAGCCTATCTTTAACCCAGTACTTC. Translation: CASSLSLTQYF.

This chain joins TRBV9 and TRBJ2-1; TRBD1 matches at 9 bases. V was clipped by 1 base and J by 2 bases; unmatched bases: 10. Germline CDR1 is SGDLS and CDR2 is YYNGEE. This CDR3 region has 18 residues. The chain's CDR3 is CASSVTGTGRSPYNEQFF. CDR3 DNA: TGTGCCAGCAGCGTAACCGGGACAGGGAGGTCACCCTACAATGAGCAGTTCTTC.

The chain links TRBV12-5 to TRBJ2-5; D is undetermined. CDR1 and CDR2 (germline): LGHNT, FRNRAP. This CDR3 region has 14 residues. With 4 bases removed from V and 3 bases from J, the gap between germline ends came to 12 bases. As DNA, the CDR3 is TGTGCTAGTGGTTCGGGTCCTCTCGAAGAGACCCAGTACTTC. Translating it yields CASGSGPLEETQYF.

This chain uses TRBV10-3 with TRBJ2-1; 9 nucleotides align to TRBD2. V was pared by 6 bases and J by 8 bases, with 5 bases of the junction left unmatched. The CDR3 is made up of 13 amino acids. Germline V lookup: CDR1 ENHRY, CDR2 SYGVKD. The CDR3 sequence: CAIRRGGVDEQFF. DNA for the CDR3: TGTGCCATCAGGCGGGGGGGTGTGGATGAGCAGTTCTTC.